This T cell receptor beta chain emerged from a study of cytomegalovirus exposure and HLA in healthy donors. For the study at large: There were about 85 million unique TCRs (from HLA-typed donors) in an early data release.

Trimming removed 5 bases from V and 3 bases from J; junction bases left unmatched: 6. CDR3 size: 15 residues. Germline-derived CDR1 and CDR2 are MNHNS and SASEGT. With 60 Vbeta and 13 Jbeta primers, the PCR was carried out. Sequencing used immunoSEQ multiplex PCR; TCRdb keeps in-frame clones, though not all of them. The sample lists approximately 170,000 clones, less than 90% occurring once. The chain recombines TRBV6-1 with TRBJ2-7; 11 bases fit TRBD2. The sequencing sample was made of PBMCs. The sequence was collected from a woman aged 45-65 years in good health and CMV-seropositive. The CDR3 nucleotides are TGTGCCAGCAGTTTGGCGACTAGCGGGGTCTACGAGCAGTACTTC. Translation gives CASSLATSGVYEQYF.